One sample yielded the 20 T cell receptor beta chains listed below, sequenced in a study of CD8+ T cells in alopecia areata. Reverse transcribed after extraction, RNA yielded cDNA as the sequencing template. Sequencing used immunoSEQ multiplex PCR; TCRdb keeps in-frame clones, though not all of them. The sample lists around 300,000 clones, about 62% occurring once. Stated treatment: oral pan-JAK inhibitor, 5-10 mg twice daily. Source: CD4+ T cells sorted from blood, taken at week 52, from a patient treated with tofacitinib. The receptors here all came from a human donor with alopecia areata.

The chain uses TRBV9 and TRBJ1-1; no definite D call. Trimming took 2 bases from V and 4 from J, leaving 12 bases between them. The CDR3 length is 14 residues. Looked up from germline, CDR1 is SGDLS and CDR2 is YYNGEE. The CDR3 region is CASSVERSSTEAFF. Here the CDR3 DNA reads TGTGCCAGCAGCGTCGAACGGTCATCCACTGAAGCTTTCTTT.

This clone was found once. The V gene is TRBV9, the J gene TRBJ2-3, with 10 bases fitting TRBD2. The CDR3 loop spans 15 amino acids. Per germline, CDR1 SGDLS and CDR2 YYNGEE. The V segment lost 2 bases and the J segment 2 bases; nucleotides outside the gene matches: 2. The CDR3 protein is CASSVSGGATDTQYF. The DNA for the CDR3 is TGTGCCAGCAGCGTGAGCGGGGGGGCCACAGATACGCAGTATTTT.

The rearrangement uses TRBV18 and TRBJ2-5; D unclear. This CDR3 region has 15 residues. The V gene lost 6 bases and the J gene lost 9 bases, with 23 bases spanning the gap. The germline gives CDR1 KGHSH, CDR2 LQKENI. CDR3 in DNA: TGTGCCAGCTCTCCGCCCACGAGCAGGCAGATGGCCCAGTACTTC. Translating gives CASSPPTSRQMAQYF.

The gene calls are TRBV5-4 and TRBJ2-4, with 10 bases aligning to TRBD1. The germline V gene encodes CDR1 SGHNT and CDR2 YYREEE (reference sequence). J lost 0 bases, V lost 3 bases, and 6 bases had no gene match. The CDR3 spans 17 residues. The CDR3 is CASSYHDRGLAKNIQYF. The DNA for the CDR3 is TGTGCCAGCAGCTACCACGACAGGGGGCTAGCCAAAAACATTCAGTACTTC.

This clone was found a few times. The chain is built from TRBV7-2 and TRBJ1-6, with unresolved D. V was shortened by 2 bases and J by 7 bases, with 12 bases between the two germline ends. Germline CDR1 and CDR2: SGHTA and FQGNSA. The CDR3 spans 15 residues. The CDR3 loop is CASSLPSGNNSPLHF. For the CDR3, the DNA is TGTGCCAGCAGCTTACCGTCTGGTAACAATTCACCCCTCCACTTT.

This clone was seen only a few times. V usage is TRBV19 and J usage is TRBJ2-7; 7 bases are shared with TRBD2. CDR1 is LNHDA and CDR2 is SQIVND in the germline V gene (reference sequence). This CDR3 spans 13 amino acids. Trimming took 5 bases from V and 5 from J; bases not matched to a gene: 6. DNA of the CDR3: TGTGCCAGTAGTCCCAGCGGGACCGACGAGCAGTACTTC. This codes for CASSPSGTDEQYF.

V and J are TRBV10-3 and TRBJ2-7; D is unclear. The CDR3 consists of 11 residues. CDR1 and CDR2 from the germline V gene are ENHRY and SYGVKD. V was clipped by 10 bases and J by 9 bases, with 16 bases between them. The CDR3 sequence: CATRLTERQYF. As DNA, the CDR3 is TGTGCCACTCGGTTGACTGAGAGGCAGTACTTC.

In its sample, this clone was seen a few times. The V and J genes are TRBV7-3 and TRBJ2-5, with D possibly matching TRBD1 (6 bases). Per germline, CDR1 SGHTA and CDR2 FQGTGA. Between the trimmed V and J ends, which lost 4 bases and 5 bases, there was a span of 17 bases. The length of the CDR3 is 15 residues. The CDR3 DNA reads TGTGCCAGCAGCTCGAGACACGCTCAGGGGGAGACCCAGTACTTC. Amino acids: CASSSRHAQGETQYF.

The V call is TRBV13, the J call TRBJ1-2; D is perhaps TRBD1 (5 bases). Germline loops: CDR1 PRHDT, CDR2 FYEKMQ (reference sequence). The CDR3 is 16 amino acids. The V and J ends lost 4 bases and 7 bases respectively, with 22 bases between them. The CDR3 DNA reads TGTGCCAGCAGCTCCTCAAGCTATCCGGGGCTGGTTGGCTACACCTTC. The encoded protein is CASSSSSYPGLVGYTF.

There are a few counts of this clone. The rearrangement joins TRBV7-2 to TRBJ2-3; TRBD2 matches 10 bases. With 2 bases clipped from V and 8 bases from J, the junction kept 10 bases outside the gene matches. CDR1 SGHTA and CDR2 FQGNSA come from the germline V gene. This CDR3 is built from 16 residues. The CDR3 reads CASSLIGLAALGTQYF. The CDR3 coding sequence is TGTGCCAGCAGCTTAATCGGACTAGCGGCCCTCGGTACGCAGTATTTT.

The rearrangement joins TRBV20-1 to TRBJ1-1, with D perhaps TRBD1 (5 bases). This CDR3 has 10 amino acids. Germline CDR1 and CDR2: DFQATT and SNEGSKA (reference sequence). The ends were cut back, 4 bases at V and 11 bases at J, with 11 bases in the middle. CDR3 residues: CSATGLVAFF. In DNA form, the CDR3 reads TGCAGTGCTACGGGACTCGTGGCTTTCTTT.

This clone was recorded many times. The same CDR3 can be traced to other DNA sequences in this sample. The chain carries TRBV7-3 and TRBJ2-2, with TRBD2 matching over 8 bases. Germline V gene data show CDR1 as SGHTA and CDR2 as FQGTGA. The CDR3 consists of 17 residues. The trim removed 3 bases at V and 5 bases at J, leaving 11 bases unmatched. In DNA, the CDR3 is TGTGCCAGCAGCTTCCTCCCCGGGGGGGCGGTGACCGGGGAGCTGTTTTTT. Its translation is CASSFLPGGAVTGELFF.

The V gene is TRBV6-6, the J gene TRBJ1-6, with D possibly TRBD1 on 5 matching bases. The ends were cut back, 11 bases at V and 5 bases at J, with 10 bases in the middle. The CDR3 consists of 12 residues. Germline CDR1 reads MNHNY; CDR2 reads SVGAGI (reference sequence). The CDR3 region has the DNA TGTGCCGGCCAAGGGGATAATTCACCCCTCCACTTT. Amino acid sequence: CAGQGDNSPLHF.

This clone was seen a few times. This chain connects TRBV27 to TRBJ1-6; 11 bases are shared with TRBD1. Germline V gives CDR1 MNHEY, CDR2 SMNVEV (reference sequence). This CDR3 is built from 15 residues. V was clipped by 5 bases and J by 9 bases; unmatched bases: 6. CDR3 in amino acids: CASSPQGQGASPLHF. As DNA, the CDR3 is TGTGCCAGCAGTCCACAAGGACAGGGGGCTTCACCCCTCCACTTT.

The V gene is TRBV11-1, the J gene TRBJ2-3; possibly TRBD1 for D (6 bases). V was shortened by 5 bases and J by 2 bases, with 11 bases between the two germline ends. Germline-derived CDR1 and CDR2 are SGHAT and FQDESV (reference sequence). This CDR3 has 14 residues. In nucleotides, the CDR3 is TGTGCCAGCAGCCCAGGGGTCTACACAGATACGCAGTATTTT. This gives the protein CASSPGVYTDTQYF.

The CDR3 protein is CASSWPGRAGELFF. CDR3 coding DNA: TGTGCCAGCAGCTGGCCGGGTCGGGCCGGGGAGCTGTTTTTT. This chain links TRBV5-6 with TRBJ2-2; D is uncertain. CDR1 is SGHDT and CDR2 is YYEEEE in the germline V gene. The CDR3 extends over 14 amino acids. The germline V and J ends were trimmed by 3 bases and 6 bases, with 12 bases remaining between them. The full variable domain, in which reference TRBV5-6 and TRBJ2-2 provide the parts outside the CDR3, is DAGVTQSPTHLIKTRGQQVTLRCSPKSGHDTVSWYQQALGQGPQFIFQYYEEEERQRGNFPDRFSGHQFPNYSSELNVNALLLGDSALYLCASSWPGRAGELFFGEGSRLTVL.

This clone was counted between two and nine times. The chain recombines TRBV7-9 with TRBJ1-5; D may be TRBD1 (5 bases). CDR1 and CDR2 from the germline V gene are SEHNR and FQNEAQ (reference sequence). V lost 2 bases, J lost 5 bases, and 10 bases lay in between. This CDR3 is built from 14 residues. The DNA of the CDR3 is TGTGCCAGCAGCTTATGGGGAGGGGATCAGCCCCAGCATTTT. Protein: CASSLWGGDQPQHF.

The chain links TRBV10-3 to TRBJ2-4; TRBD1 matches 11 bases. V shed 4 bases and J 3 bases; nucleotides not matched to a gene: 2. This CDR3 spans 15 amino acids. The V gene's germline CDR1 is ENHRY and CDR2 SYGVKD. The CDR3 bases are TGTGCCATCAGTGGGGGACAGGGGGACAAAAACATTCAGTACTTC. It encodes CAISGGQGDKNIQYF.

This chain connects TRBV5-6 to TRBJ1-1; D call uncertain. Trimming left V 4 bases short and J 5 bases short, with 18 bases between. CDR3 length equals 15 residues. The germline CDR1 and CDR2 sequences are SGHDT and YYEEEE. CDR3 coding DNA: TGTGCCAGCAGCGCATCGGACCCGCCGGATACTGAAGCTTTCTTT. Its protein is CASSASDPPDTEAFF.

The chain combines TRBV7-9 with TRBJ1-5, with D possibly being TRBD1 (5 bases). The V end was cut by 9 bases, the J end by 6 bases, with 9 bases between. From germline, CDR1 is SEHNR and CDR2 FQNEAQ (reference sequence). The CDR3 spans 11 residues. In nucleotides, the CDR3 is TGTGCCAGTGAGGGGTGTCAGCCCCAGCATTTT. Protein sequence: CASEGCQPQHF.